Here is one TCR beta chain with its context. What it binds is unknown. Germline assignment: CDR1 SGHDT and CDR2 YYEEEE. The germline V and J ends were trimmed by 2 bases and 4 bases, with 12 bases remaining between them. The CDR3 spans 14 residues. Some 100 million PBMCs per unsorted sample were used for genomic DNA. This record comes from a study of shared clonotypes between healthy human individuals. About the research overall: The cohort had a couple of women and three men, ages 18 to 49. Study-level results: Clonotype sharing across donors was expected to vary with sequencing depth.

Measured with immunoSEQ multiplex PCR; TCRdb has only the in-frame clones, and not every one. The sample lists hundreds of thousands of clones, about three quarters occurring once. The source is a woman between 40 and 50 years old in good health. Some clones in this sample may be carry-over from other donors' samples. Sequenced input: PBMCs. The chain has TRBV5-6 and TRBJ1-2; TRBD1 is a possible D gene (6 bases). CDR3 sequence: CASSLGGNPYGYTF. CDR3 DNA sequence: TGTGCCAGCAGCTTAGGGGGAAATCCCTATGGCTACACCTTC.